The next 20 T cell receptor beta chains were all read from a single sample in a study of radiation and T cells in renal cell carcinoma. Time point noted: blood 2 weeks post-SBRT. As to treatment: 15 Gy SBRT to primary tumor, nephrectomy 4 weeks later. TCRdb's table, derived via immunoSEQ multiplex PCR, lists solely in-frame clones and lacks some. The repertoire holds around 130,000 clones, more than 80% seen once, with under 2.5% in the top ten. This specimen consisted of blood, obtained from a patient whose treatment included radiotherapy and nephrectomy. The receptors shown here come from an older woman with renal cell carcinoma.

This rearrangement joins TRBV7-2 to TRBJ2-1; D gene uncertain. The CDR3 is 14 amino acids. Trimming shortened V by 2 bases and J by 7 bases, and 12 bases separated the two germline ends. CDR1 is SGHTA, CDR2 FQGNSA, per germline. CDR3 DNA sequence: TGTGCCAGCAGCTTAACCGCAATGGCGAATGAGCAGTTCTTC. Its translation is CASSLTAMANEQFF.

This clone was seen a single time. The genes are TRBV7-9 and TRBJ2-7; D unclear. The V gene lost 3 bases and the J gene lost 7 bases, with 13 bases spanning the gap. CDR3 length equals 13 residues. CDR1 and CDR2 (germline): SEHNR, FQNEAQ (reference sequence). CDR3 sequence (DNA): TGTGCCAGCAGCTTGGTAATCCCCCGAGAGCAGTACTTC. This sequence encodes CASSLVIPREQYF.

V usage is TRBV6-4 and J usage is TRBJ2-1; TRBD2 matches at 8 bases. Unmatched junction bases numbered 2, after V lost 3 bases and J lost 4 bases. This CDR3 contains 14 residues. Germline CDR1 is MRHNA and CDR2 is SNTAGT. The CDR3 nucleotides are TGTGCCAGCAGTGAAAAGCGGGAGTACAATGAGCAGTTCTTC. This encodes CASSEKREYNEQFF.

V gene TRBV4-2 combines with J gene TRBJ1-5; D remains ambiguous. Germline CDR1 is LGHNA and CDR2 is YNFKEQ. This CDR3 has 18 amino acids. The ends were cut back, 1 base at V and 0 bases at J, with 16 bases in the middle. The CDR3 bases are TGTGCCAGCAGCCAAGTCTCGGTGTCGGCTTATAGCAATCAGCCCCAGCATTTT. Encoded protein: CASSQVSVSAYSNQPQHF.

This chain links TRBV7-3 with TRBJ2-3; D perhaps matches TRBD1 (6 bases). CDR1 is SGHTA and CDR2 is FQGTGA in the germline V gene. The CDR3 is made up of 16 amino acids. V lost 5 bases to trimming and J lost 0 bases, with 15 bases between them. The CDR3 reads CASSPGRGFSTDTQYF. The CDR3 DNA reads TGTGCCAGCAGCCCTGGCAGGGGATTCAGCACAGATACGCAGTATTTT.

This chain links TRBV14 with TRBJ1-2, with a weak D call TRBD1 (5 bases). Trimming cost V 8 bases and J 5 bases, with 12 bases left between them. The CDR3 loop spans 12 amino acids. Per germline, CDR1 SGHDN and CDR2 FVKESK. This chain's CDR3 is CASRGWEYGYTF. The CDR3 DNA reads TGTGCCAGCCGGGGCTGGGAATATGGCTACACCTTC.

The chain has TRBV15 and TRBJ2-1, with TRBD2 as a possible D gene (5 bases). There are 15 residues in the CDR3. Germline CDR1 LNHNV, CDR2 YYDKDF (reference sequence). Trimming cost V 0 bases and J 9 bases, with 15 bases left between them. Here the CDR3 DNA reads TGTGCCACCAGCAGAGATAGGCTAGCCCTGGCTGAGCAGTTCTTC. This encodes CATSRDRLALAEQFF.

The rearrangement uses TRBV6-1 and TRBJ1-3; 7 bases are a match to TRBD1. J lost 2 bases, V lost 7 bases, and 2 bases had no gene match. The CDR3 has 13 residues. Germline V gives CDR1 MNHNS, CDR2 SASEGT. The CDR3 is CASNDRAGNTIYF. CDR3 nucleotide sequence: TGTGCCAGCAATGACAGGGCTGGAAACACCATATATTTT.

This clone was found once. The chain links TRBV11-2 to TRBJ1-6; the D gene is possibly TRBD1 (5 bases). The V end was cut by 1 base, the J end by 3 bases, with 10 bases between. The CDR3 consists of 16 residues. The germline CDR1 and CDR2 sequences are SGHAT and FQNNGV. The CDR3 DNA reads TGTGCCAGCAGCTTAGCCGGGACCTTCTATAATTCACCCCTCCACTTT. It specifies CASSLAGTFYNSPLHF.

Turning to this clone: The sample holds other DNA sequences that translate to the same CDR3. The chain employs TRBV5-6 and TRBJ2-7; possible D gene TRBD1, 6 bases. The CDR3 has 13 amino acids. Deletions cut 4 bases from V and 3 bases from J, with 11 bases between. CDR1 SGHDT and CDR2 YYEEEE come from the germline V gene. CDR3 sequence reads: CASSPTGRYEQYF. DNA for the CDR3: TGTGCCAGCAGCCCGACAGGACGCTACGAGCAGTACTTC.

J is TRBJ2-1 and V is TRBV25-1, with 15 bases that match TRBD2. The J segment lost 4 bases and the V segment lost 3 bases, leaving 7 bases of the junction unmatched. CDR1 and CDR2 from the germline V gene are MGHDK and SYGVNS. The CDR3 has 18 amino acids. The CDR3 region has the DNA TGTGCCAGCAGTGACCGGACTAGCGGGAGGGCCGGATACAATGAGCAGTTCTTC. Translated: CASSDRTSGRAGYNEQFF.

V usage is TRBV5-3 and J usage is TRBJ2-7, with 10 nucleotides matching TRBD1. TRBV5-3 is an ORF, and what it does is uncertain. Losses at the gene ends were 5 bases for V and 5 bases for J; bases not matched to a gene: 16. This CDR3 region has 17 residues. The CDR3 is CARSLAHDRGPGNEQYF. Here the CDR3 DNA reads TGTGCCAGAAGTTTAGCTCATGACAGGGGGCCTGGGAACGAGCAGTACTTC.

The chain employs TRBV6-6 and TRBJ2-5; D is tentatively TRBD1 or TRBD2 (5 bases each). The ends were cut back, 6 bases at V and 11 bases at J, with 16 bases in the middle. The CDR3 is 12 residues long. CDR1 MNHNY and CDR2 SVGAGI come from the germline V gene (reference sequence). CDR3 in amino acids: CASSSSGTSQYF. The CDR3 DNA follows: TGTGCCAGCAGCTCCTCAGGGACCTCTCAGTACTTC.

CDR3 in amino acids: CSVEDLAGGPGETQYF. The CDR3 DNA reads TGCAGCGTTGAAGATTTAGCGGGAGGGCCTGGGGAGACCCAGTACTTC. The chain combines TRBV29-1 with TRBJ2-5; 11 nucleotides match TRBD2. This CDR3 comprises 16 residues. V was clipped by 0 bases and J by 5 bases; unmatched bases: 8. Per the germline V gene, CDR1 is SQVTM and CDR2 is ANQGSEA.

As DNA, the CDR3 is TGTGCCAGCAGTCCGCGAAGGGACAGGGTTACAGATACGCAGTATTTT. It encodes CASSPRRDRVTDTQYF. The rearrangement links TRBV28 to TRBJ2-3, with 9 bases fitting TRBD1. The CDR3 sequence is 16 residues long. In germline, CDR1 is MDHEN, CDR2 SYDVKM. V dropped 5 bases and J dropped 3; count of bases not matched to a gene: 9.

This clone was recorded only once. The V and J genes are TRBV5-4 and TRBJ1-1, with TRBD1 identical over 7 bases. V gave up 4 bases and J gave up 7 bases; unmatched junction bases: 13. Germline V gene lookup returns CDR1 SGHNT and CDR2 YYREEE (reference sequence). The CDR3 covers 15 residues. The CDR3 region is CASSREQGTSGEAFF. CDR3 nucleotide sequence: TGTGCCAGCAGCCGGGAACAGGGGACCTCCGGTGAAGCTTTCTTT.

J is TRBJ1-2 and V is TRBV28; unclear D gene. Germline lookup yields CDR1 MDHEN and CDR2 SYDVKM. The CDR3 has 15 amino acids. V gave up 6 bases and J gave up 5 bases, with 19 bases separating them. Written as DNA, the CDR3 is TGTGCCAGCAGACTCCCCTCGGGCCGGTATTATGGCTACACCTTC. Translating it yields CASRLPSGRYYGYTF.

The chain uses TRBV4-2 and TRBJ2-2; a possible D gene is TRBD2 (7 bases). The length of the CDR3 is 17 residues. Trimming took off 4 bases at V and 1 base at J, with 16 bases between the two ends. In germline, CDR1 is LGHNA, CDR2 YNFKEQ. As DNA, the CDR3 is TGTGCCAGCAGCCGAGGGGGTAGCGGGTGGAACACCGGGGAGCTGTTTTTT. Protein sequence: CASSRGGSGWNTGELFF.

The chain carries TRBV29-1 and TRBJ2-1; D unclear. The V gene lost 0 bases and the J gene lost 9 bases, with 6 bases spanning the gap. From germline, CDR1 is SQVTM and CDR2 ANQGSEA. The CDR3 runs to 11 residues. CDR3 sequence (DNA): TGCAGCGTTGAAGATACAATTGAGCAGTTCTTC. This gives the protein CSVEDTIEQFF.

The CDR3 DNA sequence: TGTGCCAGCAGTTTACTTGGGGTAGCGGGAGGAGAAGAGACCCAGTACTTC. It specifies CASSLLGVAGGEETQYF. J is TRBJ2-5 and V is TRBV27; 10 bases align to TRBD2. Germline CDR1 MNHEY, CDR2 SMNVEV (reference sequence). CDR3 length: 17 amino acids. Unmatched junction bases numbered 9, after V lost 2 bases and J lost 3 bases.